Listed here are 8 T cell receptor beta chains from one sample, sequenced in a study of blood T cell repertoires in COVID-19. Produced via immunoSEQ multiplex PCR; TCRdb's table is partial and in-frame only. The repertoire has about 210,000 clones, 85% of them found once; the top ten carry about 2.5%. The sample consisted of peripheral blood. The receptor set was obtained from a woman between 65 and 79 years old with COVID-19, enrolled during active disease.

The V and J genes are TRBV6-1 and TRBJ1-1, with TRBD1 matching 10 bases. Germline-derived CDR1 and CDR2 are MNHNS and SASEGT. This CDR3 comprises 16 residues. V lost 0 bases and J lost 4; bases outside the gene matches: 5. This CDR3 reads CASSEAGTGAGTEAFF. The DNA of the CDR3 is TGTGCCAGCAGTGAAGCTGGGACAGGGGCCGGCACTGAAGCTTTCTTT.

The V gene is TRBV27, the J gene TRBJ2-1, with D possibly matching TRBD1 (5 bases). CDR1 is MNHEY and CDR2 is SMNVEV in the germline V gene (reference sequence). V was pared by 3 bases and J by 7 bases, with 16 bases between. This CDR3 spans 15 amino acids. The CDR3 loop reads CASSFLQDLRNEQFF. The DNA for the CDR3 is TGTGCCAGCAGTTTCTTACAGGACCTACGGAATGAGCAGTTCTTC.

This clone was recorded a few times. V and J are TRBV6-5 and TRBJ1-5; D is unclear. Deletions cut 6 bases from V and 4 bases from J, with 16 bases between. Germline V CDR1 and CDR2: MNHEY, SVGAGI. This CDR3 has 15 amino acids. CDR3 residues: CASRAERPMNQPQHF. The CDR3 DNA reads TGTGCCAGCAGAGCGGAGAGACCTATGAATCAGCCCCAGCATTTT.

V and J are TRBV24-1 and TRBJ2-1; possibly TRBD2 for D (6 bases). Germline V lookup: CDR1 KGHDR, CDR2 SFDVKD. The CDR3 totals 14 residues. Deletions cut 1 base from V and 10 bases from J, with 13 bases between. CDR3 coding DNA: TGTGCCACCAGTGATTTTGCGGGGTTAGGGGAGCAGTTCTTC. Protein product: CATSDFAGLGEQFF.

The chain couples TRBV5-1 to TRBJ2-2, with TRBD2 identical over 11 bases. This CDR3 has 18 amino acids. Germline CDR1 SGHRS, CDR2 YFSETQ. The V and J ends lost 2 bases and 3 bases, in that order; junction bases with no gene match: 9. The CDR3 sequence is CASSFTHGGLADTGELFF. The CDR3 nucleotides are TGCGCCAGCAGCTTTACCCACGGGGGACTAGCGGACACCGGGGAGCTGTTTTTT. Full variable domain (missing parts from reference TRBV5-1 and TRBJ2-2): KAGVTQTPRYLIKTRGQQVTLSCSPISGHRSVSWYQQTPGQGLQFLFEYFSETQRNKGNFPGRFSGRQFSNSRSEMNVSTLELGDSALYLCASSFTHGGLADTGELFFGEGSRLTVL.

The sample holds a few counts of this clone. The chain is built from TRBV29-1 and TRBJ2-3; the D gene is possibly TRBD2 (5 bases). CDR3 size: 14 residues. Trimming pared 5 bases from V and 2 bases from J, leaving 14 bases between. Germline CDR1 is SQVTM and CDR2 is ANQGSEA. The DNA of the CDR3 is TGCAGCGTTCGTCAGCGGACTCTCACAGATACGCAGTATTTT. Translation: CSVRQRTLTDTQYF.

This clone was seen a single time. In nucleotides, the CDR3 is TGTGCCAGCAGCCCCACCGGGGTCGGATACACAGATACGCAGTATTTT. It specifies CASSPTGVGYTDTQYF. This chain joins TRBV7-2 and TRBJ2-3; perhaps TRBD2 as D (5 bases). Trimming pared 5 bases from V and 2 bases from J, leaving 17 bases between. Germline lookup yields CDR1 SGHTA and CDR2 FQGNSA. There are 16 residues in the CDR3.

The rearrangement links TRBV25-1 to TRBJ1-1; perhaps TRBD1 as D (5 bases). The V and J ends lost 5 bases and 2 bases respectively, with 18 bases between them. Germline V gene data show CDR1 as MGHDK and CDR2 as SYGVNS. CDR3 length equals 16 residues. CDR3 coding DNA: TGTGCCAGCAGTCCAGCCCCGGGCCAGGGTAACACTGAAGCTTTCTTT. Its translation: CASSPAPGQGNTEAFF. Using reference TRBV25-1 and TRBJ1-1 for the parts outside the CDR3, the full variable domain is EADIYQTPRYLVIGTGKKITLECSQTMGHDKMYWYQQDPGMELHLIHYSYGVNSTEKGDLSSESTVSRIRTEHFPLTLESARPSHTSQYLCASSPAPGQGNTEAFFGQGTRLTVV.